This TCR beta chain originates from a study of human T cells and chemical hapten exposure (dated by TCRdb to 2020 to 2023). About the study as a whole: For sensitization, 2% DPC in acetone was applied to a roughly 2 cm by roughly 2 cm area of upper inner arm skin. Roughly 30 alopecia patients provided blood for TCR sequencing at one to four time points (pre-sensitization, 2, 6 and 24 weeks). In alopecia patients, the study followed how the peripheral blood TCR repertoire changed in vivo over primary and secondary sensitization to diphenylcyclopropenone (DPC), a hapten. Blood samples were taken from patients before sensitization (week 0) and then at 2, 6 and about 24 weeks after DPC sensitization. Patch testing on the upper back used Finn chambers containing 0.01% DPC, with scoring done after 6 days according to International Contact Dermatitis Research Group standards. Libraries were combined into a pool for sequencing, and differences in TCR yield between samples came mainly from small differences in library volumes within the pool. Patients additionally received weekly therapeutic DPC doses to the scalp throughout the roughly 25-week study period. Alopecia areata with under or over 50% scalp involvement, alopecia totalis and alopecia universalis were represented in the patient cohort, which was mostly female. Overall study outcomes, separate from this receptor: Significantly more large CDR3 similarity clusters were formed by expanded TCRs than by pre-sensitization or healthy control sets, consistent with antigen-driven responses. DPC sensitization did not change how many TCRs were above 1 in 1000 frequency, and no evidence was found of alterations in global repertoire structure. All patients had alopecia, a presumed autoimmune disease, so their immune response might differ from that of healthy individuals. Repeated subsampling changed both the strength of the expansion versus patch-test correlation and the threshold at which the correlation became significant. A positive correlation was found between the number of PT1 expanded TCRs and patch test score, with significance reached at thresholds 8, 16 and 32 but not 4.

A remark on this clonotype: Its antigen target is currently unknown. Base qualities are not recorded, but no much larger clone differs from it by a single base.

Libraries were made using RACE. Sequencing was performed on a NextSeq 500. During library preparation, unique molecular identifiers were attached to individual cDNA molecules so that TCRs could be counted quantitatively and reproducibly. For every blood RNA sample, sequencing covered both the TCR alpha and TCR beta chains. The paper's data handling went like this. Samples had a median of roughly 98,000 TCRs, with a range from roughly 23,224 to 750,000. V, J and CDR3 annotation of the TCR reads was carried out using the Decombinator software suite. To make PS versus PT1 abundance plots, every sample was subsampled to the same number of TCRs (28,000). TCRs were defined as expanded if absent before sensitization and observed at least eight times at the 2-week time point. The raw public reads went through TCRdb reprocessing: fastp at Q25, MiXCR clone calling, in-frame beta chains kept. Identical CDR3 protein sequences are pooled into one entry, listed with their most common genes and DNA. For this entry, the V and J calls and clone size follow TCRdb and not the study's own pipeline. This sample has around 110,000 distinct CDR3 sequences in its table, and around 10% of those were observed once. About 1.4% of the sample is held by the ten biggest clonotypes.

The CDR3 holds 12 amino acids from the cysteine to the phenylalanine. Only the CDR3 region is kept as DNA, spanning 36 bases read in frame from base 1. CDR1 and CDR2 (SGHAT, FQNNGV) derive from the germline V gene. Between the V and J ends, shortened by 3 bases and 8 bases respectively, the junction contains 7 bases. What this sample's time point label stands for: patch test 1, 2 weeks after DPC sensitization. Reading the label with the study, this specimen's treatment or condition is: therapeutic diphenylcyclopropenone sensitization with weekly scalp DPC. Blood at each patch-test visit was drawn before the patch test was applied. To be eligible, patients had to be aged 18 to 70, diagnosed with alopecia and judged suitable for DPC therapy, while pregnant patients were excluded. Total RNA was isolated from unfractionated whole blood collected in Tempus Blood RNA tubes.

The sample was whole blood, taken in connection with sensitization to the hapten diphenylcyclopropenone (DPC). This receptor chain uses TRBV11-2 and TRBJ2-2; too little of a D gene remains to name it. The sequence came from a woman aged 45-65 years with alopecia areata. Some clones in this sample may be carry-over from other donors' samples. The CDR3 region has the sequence CASSFTLGELFF. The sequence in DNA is TGTGCCAGCAGCTTTACCCTAGGGGAGCTGTTTTTT.